This TCR beta chain was documented in a study of cytomegalovirus exposure and HLA in healthy donors. Note on this clone: Its target is unknown.

Vbeta (60) and Jbeta (13) primers were used in the PCR. Per the study methods: A later analysis tallied approximately 87 million unique TCR beta chains, roughly 11 million of them shared. Sequencing used immunoSEQ multiplex PCR; TCRdb keeps in-frame clones, though not all of them. The DNA gave D and trimming, while V, J and clone size come from that table. This table holds over 110,000 clones. Trimming pared 0 bases from V and 5 bases from J, leaving 8 bases between. This CDR3 has 13 amino acids. The germline gives CDR1 SGHNT, CDR2 YYREEE (reference sequence). Whole-study results and caveats: Overall, roughly 170 TCR beta chains were annotated as cytomegalovirus-associated. A later analysis by the authors found several of the most significant clusters apparently linked to common viral pathogens.

Healthy people donating bone marrow made up the donors. The TCR originated in a male donor in good health and CMV-seronegative. The specimen sequenced was PBMCs. V gene TRBV5-4 combines with J gene TRBJ2-5, with unresolved D. The CDR3 sequence: CASSLEPRETQYF. For the CDR3, the DNA is TGTGCCAGCAGCTTGGAGCCCAGGGAGACCCAGTACTTC. The entire variable domain, with the rest obtained from reference TRBV5-4 and TRBJ2-5, is as follows: ETGVTQSPTHLIKTRGQQVTLRCSSQSGHNTVSWYQQALGQGPQFIFQYYREEENGRGNFPPRFSGLQFPNYSSELNVNALELDDSALYLCASSLEPRETQYFGPGTRLLVL.